This T cell receptor (beta chain) was profiled in a study of Ad26.COV2.S vaccination and SARS-CoV-2 variants. Method: immunoSEQ multiplex PCR; TCRdb's copy keeps in-frame clones and lacks some. This sample has 440,000 or so clones; about nine tenths occur once, and the top ten carry roughly 1.7%. V was cut by 8 bases and J by 7 bases, with 15 bases left in between. Germline CDR1 LNHDA, CDR2 SQIVND (reference sequence). This CDR3 is 13 amino acids long. Treatment given: roughly 19 received Ad26.COV2.S at low or high dose, single or two shots; about 5 received placebo; per-sample allocation not given. Each sample was drawn 63 days after the first injection (of vaccine or placebo). Wuhan-strain SARS-CoV-2 spike was expressed by the Ad26 vector that made up the vaccine.

Here the sequenced sample was peripheral blood, taken in a trial of Ad26.COV2.S vaccine versus placebo. The clonotype was recovered from a person aged 18 to 65 who received the Ad26.COV2.S COVID-19 vaccine or a placebo. This chain uses TRBV19 with TRBJ2-1; D may match TRBD1 or TRBD2 (5 bases each). The CDR3 spells CASGRMGVNEQFF. DNA for the CDR3: TGTGCCAGTGGCAGGATGGGGGTTAATGAGCAGTTCTTC.